This TCR beta chain originates from a study of OX40 agonist ivuxolimab in advanced cancers. TCRdb's copy holds only in-frame clones and misses some; the assay was immunoSEQ multiplex PCR. The sample has over 80,000 clones, more than 85% seen once. Study conclusions and caveats: Among the nonresponders, some also had low normalized T-cell clonal expansion.

Comment on this clone: Its antigen is unknown.

CDR3 length: 16 amino acids. Germline V gene lookup returns CDR1 MNHEY and CDR2 SMNVEV (reference sequence). The V end was cut by 6 bases, the J end by 6 bases, with 22 bases between. The clonotype comes from an adult with an advanced solid tumor such as melanoma, head and neck, liver or kidney cancer. This chain connects TRBV27 to TRBJ2-3; D gene uncertain. The source was CD4+ or CD8+ T cells sorted from blood, collected in a trial of the OX40 agonist ivuxolimab. CDR3 sequence (DNA): TGTGCCAGCAGCCCAACACCAAACTATCCCCGTGATACGCAGTATTTT. Amino acids: CASSPTPNYPRDTQYF.